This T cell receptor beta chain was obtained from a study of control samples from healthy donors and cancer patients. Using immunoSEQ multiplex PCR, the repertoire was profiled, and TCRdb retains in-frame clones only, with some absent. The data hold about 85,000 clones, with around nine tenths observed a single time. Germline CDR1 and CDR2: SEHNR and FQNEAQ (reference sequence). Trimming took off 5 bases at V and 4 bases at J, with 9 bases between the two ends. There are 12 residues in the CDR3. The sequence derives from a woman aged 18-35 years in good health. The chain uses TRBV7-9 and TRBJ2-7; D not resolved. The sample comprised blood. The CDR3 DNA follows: TGTGCCAGCAGCCGTCAGGATTACGAGCAGTACTTC. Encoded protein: CASSRQDYEQYF.